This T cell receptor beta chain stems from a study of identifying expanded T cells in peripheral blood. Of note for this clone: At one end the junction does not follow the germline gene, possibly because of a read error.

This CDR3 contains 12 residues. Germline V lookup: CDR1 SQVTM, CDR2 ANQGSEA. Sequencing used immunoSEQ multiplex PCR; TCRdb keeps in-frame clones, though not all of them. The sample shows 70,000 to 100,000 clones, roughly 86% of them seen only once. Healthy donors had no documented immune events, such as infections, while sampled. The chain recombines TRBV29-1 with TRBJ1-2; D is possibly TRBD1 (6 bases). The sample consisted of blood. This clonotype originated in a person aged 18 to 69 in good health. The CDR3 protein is CSFDGGGYGYTF. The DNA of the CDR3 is TGCAGCTTTGACGGAGGGGGATATGGCTACACCTTC.